The rows below give T cell receptor beta chains drawn from one sample of a study of preoperative IRX-2 immunotherapy in early breast cancer. The data were produced by immunoSEQ multiplex PCR, yet TCRdb's version contains in-frame clones alone and is incomplete. The table has roughly 30,000 clones, 82% seen once; the top ten hold around 3.1%. The material was obtained from a patient treated with IRX-2 immunotherapy. Receptors were obtained from a human donor with breast cancer. The CDR3 runs from the conserved cysteine through the conserved F or W. The order of the fields is J gene, V gene, CDR3 length, CDR3 protein.

J gene: TRBJ2-1
V gene: TRBV5-1
CDR3 length: 15
CDR3 protein: CASSFSGSSYNEQFF

J gene: TRBJ1-1
V gene: TRBV6-8
CDR3 length: 14
CDR3 protein: CASSMLQMNTEAFF

J gene: TRBJ2-3
V gene: TRBV29-1
CDR3 length: 13
CDR3 protein: CSVSWGPADTQYF

J gene: TRBJ1-6
V gene: TRBV5-1
CDR3 length: 14
CDR3 protein: CASSLGTVNSPLHF

J gene: TRBJ2-4
V gene: TRBV6-8
CDR3 length: 12
CDR3 protein: CASRPREGVQYF

J gene: TRBJ2-7
V gene: TRBV29-1
CDR3 length: 13
CDR3 protein: CSVERDNGYEQYF

J gene: TRBJ1-1
V gene: TRBV11-3
CDR3 length: 14
CDR3 protein: CASSRRRDQLEAFF

J gene: TRBJ2-2
V gene: TRBV7-5
CDR3 length: 15
CDR3 protein: CASSVRDRVSGELFF

J gene: TRBJ1-2
V gene: TRBV23-1
CDR3 length: 15
CDR3 protein: CASSQLSGQGYGYTF

J gene: TRBJ1-1
V gene: TRBV5-1
CDR3 length: 15
CDR3 protein: CASKHRGQGDTEAFF

J gene: TRBJ1-4
V gene: TRBV18
CDR3 length: 16
CDR3 protein: CASSPSGTGGFGKLFF

J gene: TRBJ1-1
V gene: TRBV11-1
CDR3 length: 14
CDR3 protein: CASSDRGFNTEAFF

J gene: TRBJ1-4
V gene: TRBV6-8
CDR3 length: 15
CDR3 protein: CASSRQGGRDEKLFF

J gene: TRBJ2-7
V gene: TRBV29-1
CDR3 length: 12
CDR3 protein: CSVLGRIDEQYF

J gene: TRBJ1-1
V gene: TRBV11-3
CDR3 length: 14
CDR3 protein: CASSLGVRDTEAFF

J gene: TRBJ1-1
V gene: TRBV7-7
CDR3 length: 14
CDR3 protein: CASSLEGRITEAFF

J gene: TRBJ2-5
V gene: TRBV10-2
CDR3 length: 15
CDR3 protein: CASSDGDRGQETQYF

J gene: TRBJ1-2
V gene: TRBV18
CDR3 length: 16
CDR3 protein: CASSLQPGPQGSGYTF

J gene: TRBJ1-4
V gene: TRBV5-1
CDR3 length: 16
CDR3 protein: CASSSAPGPSREKLFF

J gene: TRBJ2-1
V gene: TRBV11-3
CDR3 length: 14
CDR3 protein: CASSLIRSGNEQFF

J gene: TRBJ2-3
V gene: TRBV30
CDR3 length: 13
CDR3 protein: CAWRQGVADTQYF

J gene: TRBJ1-2
V gene: TRBV6-8
CDR3 length: 14
CDR3 protein: CASSSLQGNYGYTF

J gene: TRBJ2-7
V gene: TRBV28
CDR3 length: 15
CDR3 protein: CASTRAGALSYEQYF

J gene: TRBJ2-1
V gene: TRBV5-1
CDR3 length: 15
CDR3 protein: CASSSRLGVGNEQFF

J gene: TRBJ1-4
V gene: TRBV6-8
CDR3 length: 14
CDR3 protein: CASKIGGANEKLFF

J gene: TRBJ2-7
V gene: TRBV18
CDR3 length: 13
CDR3 protein: CASSPSRDYEQYF

J gene: TRBJ2-3
V gene: TRBV18
CDR3 length: 14
CDR3 protein: CASSPTRATDTQYF

J gene: TRBJ1-2
V gene: TRBV11-3
CDR3 length: 15
CDR3 protein: CASSDGTGGGWGYTF

J gene: TRBJ2-1
V gene: TRBV11-3
CDR3 length: 15
CDR3 protein: CASSLRVGAGNEQFF

J gene: TRBJ1-1
V gene: TRBV30
CDR3 length: 14
CDR3 protein: CAWSVGVGDTEAFF